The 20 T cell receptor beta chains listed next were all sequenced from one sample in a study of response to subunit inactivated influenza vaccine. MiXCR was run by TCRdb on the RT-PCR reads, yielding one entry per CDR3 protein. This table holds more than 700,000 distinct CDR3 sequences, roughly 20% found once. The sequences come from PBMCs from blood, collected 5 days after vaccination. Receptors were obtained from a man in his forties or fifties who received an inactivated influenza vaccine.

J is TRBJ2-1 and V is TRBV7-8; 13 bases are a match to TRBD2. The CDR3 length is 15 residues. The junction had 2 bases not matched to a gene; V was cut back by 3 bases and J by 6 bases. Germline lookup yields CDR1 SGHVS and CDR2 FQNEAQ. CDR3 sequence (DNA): TGTGCCAGCAGCTTGGGACTAGCGGGACCCAATGAGCAGTTCTTC. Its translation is CASSLGLAGPNEQFF.

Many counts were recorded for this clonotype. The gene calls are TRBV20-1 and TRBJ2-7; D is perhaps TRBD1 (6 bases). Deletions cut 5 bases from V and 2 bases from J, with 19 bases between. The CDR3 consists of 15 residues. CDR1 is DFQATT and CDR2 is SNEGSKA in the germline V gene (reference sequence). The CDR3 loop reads CSAQDRDKGPYEQYF. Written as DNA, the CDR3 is TGCAGTGCTCAAGATCGGGACAAAGGACCCTACGAGCAGTACTTC.

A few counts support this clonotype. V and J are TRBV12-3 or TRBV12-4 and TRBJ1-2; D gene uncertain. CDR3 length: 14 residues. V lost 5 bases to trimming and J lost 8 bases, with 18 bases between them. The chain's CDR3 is CASSPPPWSIGYTF. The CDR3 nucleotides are TGTGCCAGCAGTCCCCCCCCATGGTCTATAGGCTACACCTTC.

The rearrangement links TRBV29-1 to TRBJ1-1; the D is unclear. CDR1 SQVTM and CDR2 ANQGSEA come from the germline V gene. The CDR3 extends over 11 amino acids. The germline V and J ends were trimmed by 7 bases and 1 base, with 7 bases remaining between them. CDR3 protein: CSGSRNTEAFF. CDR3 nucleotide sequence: TGCAGCGGTTCCAGGAACACTGAAGCTTTCTTT.

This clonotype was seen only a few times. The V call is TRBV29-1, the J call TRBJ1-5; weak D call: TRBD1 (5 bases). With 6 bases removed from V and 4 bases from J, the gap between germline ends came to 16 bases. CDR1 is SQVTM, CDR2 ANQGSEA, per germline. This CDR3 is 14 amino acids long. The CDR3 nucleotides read TGCAGCGTGGCAAAGGGGCCAGGTAATCAGCCCCAGCATTTT. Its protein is CSVAKGPGNQPQHF.

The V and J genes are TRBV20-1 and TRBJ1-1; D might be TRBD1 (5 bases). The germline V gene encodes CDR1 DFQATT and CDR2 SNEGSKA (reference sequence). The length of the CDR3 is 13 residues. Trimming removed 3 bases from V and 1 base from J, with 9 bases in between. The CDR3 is CSASRGRNTEAFF. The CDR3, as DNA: TGCAGTGCTAGTCGGGGACGGAACACTGAAGCTTTCTTT.

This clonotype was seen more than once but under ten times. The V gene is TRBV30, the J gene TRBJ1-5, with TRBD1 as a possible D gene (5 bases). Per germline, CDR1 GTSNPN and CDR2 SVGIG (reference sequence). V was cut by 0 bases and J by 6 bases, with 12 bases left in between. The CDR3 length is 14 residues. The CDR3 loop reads CAWSVQAGRQPQHF. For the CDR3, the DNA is TGTGCCTGGAGTGTACAGGCAGGGCGTCAGCCCCAGCATTTT.

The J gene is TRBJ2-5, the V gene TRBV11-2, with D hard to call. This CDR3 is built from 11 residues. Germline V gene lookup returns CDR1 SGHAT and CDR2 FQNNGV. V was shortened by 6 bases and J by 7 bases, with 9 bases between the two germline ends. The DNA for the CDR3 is TGTGCCAGCAGTGTAGACGGGACCCAGTACTTC. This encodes CASSVDGTQYF. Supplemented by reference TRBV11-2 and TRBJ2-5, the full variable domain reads EAGVAQSPRYKIIEKRQSVAFWCNPISGHATLYWYQQILGQGPKLLIQFQNNGVVDDSQLPKDRFSAERLKGVDSTLKIQPAKLEDSAVYLCASSVDGTQYFGPGTRLLVL.

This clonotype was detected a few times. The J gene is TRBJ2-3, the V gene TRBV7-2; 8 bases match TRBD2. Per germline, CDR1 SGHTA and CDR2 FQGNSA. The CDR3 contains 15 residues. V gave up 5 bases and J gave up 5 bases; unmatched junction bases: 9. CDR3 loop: CASSRRGARGDTQYF. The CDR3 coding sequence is TGTGCCAGCAGCCGGCGGGGGGCCCGGGGAGATACGCAGTATTTT.

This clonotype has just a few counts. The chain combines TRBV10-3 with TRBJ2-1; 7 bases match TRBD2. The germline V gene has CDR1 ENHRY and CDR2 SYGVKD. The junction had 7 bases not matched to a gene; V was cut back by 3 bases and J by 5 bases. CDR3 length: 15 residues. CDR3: CAISDFGLDHNEQFF. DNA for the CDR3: TGTGCCATCAGTGATTTTGGACTAGACCACAATGAGCAGTTCTTC.

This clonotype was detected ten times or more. The CDR3 sequence: CASSLMTSGVGDTQYF. The CDR3 region has the DNA TGCGCCAGCAGCTTGATGACTAGCGGGGTTGGAGATACGCAGTATTTT. This sequence joins TRBV5-1 and TRBJ2-3; 11 positions match TRBD2. J lost 5 bases, V lost 1 base, and 6 bases had no gene match. CDR1 is SGHRS, CDR2 YFSETQ, per germline. CDR3 length equals 16 residues.

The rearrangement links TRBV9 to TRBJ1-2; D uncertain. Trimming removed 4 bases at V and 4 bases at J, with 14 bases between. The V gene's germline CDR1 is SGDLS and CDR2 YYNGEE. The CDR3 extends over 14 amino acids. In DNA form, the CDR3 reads TGTGCCAGCAGCAACACAGCTTTTGCCTATGGCTACACCTTC. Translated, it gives CASSNTAFAYGYTF.

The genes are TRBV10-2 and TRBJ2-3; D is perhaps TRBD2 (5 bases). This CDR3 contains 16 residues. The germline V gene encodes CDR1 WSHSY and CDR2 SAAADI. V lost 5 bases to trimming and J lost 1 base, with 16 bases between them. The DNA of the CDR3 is TGCGCCAGCAGTCGGCTACTAGTTCTTGGCACAGATACGCAGTATTTT. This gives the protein CASSRLLVLGTDTQYF.

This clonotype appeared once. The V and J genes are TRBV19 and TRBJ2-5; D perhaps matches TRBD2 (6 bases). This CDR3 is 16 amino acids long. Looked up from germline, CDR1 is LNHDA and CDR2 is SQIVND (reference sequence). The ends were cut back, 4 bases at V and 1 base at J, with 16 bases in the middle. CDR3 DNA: TGTGCCAGTAGTACCCCGCGCGGGGCATTCCAAGAGACCCAGTACTTC. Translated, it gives CASSTPRGAFQETQYF. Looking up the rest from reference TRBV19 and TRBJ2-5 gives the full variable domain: DGGITQSPKYLFRKEGQNVTLSCEQNLNHDAMYWYRQDPGQGLRLIYYSQIVNDFQKGDIAEGYSVSREKKESFPLTVTSAQKNPTAFYLCASSTPRGAFQETQYFGPGTRLLVL.

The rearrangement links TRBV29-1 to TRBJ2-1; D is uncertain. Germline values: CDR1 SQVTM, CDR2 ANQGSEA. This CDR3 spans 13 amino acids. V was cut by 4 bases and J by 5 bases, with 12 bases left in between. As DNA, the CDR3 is TGCAGCGTTGGAGGTCTACTTCACAATGAGCAGTTCTTC. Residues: CSVGGLLHNEQFF.

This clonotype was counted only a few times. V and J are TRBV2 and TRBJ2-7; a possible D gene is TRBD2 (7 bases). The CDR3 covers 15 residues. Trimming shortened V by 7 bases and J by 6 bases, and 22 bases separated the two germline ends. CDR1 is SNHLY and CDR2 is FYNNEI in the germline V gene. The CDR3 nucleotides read TGTGCCAGCACCAGAAGGTGGGGGGGCCTGTCCGAGCAGTACTTC. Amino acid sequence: CASTRRWGGLSEQYF.

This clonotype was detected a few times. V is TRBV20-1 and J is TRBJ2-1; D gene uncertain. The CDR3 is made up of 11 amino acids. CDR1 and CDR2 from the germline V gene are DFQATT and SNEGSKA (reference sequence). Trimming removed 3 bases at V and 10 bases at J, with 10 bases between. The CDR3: CSASRGVEQFF. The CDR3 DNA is TGCAGTGCTAGTCGAGGCGTAGAGCAGTTCTTC.

The DNA of the CDR3 is TGTGCCAGTAAGGAGGGCCCCTCCTATAATTCACCCCTCCACTTT. Its protein product is CASKEGPSYNSPLHF. The V call is TRBV19, the J call TRBJ1-6; D unclear. This CDR3 is built from 15 residues. Germline CDR1 and CDR2: LNHDA and SQIVND (reference sequence). Trimming took 7 bases from V and 0 from J, leaving 10 bases between them.

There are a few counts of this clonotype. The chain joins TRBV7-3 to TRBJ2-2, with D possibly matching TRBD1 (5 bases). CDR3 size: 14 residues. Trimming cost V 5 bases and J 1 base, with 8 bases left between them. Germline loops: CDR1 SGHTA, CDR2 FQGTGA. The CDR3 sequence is CASSEGQNTGELFF. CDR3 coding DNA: TGTGCCAGCAGCGAAGGACAGAACACCGGGGAGCTGTTTTTT.

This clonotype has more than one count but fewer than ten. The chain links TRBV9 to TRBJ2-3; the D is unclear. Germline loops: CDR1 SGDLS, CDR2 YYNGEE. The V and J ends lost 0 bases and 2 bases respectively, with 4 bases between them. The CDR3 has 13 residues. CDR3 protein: CASSVGPTDTQYF. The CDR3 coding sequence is TGTGCCAGCAGCGTAGGTCCCACAGATACGCAGTATTTT.